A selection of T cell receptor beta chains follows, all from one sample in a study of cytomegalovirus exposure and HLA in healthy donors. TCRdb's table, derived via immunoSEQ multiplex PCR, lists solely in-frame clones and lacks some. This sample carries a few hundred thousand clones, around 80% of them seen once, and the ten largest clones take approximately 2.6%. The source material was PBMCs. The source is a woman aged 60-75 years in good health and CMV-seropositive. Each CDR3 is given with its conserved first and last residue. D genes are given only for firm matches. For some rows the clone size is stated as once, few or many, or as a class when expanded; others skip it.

CDR3nt: TGTGCTAGTGGTTTGTGGACAGGAGATGAGACCCAGTACTTC
CDR3aa: CASGLWTGDETQYF
abundance: -
d_gene: TRBD1
j_gene: TRBJ2-5
v_gene: TRBV12-5

CDR3nt: TGTGCCAGCAGCGGAAGAGGCATAGTTTTTGGAGCCAACGTCCTGACTTTC
CDR3aa: CASSGRGIVFGANVLTF
abundance: -
d_gene: -
j_gene: TRBJ2-6
v_gene: TRBV5-8

CDR3nt: TGTGCCAGTAGTCCCCTGTTAAGCGCAAACCTCTACGAGCAGTACTTC
CDR3aa: CASSPLLSANLYEQYF
abundance: few
d_gene: -
j_gene: TRBJ2-7
v_gene: TRBV19

CDR3nt: TGTGCCAGCTCACCGAGGGCGAAGGCAGAGGAAGATACGCAGTATTTT
CDR3aa: CASSPRAKAEEDTQYF
abundance: -
d_gene: -
j_gene: TRBJ2-3
v_gene: TRBV18

CDR3nt: TGTGCCAGCAGTTTTGGGTCGGCTAGCGGGGCACAAGAGACCCAGTACTTC
CDR3aa: CASSFGSASGAQETQYF
abundance: few
d_gene: TRBD2
j_gene: TRBJ2-5
v_gene: TRBV27

CDR3nt: TGTGCCATCGTTCCTAGCGGGGGGGCGGGAAATGAGCAGTTCTTC
CDR3aa: CAIVPSGGAGNEQFF
abundance: few
d_gene: TRBD2
j_gene: TRBJ2-1
v_gene: TRBV28

CDR3nt: TGTGCCAGCAGCTTAGGGGGACAGGGACGGGAAAAACTGTTTTTT
CDR3aa: CASSLGGQGREKLFF
abundance: -
d_gene: TRBD1
j_gene: TRBJ1-4
v_gene: TRBV7-2

CDR3nt: TGTGCCAGCAGGTCCGGGGTTGCTGGCAATGAGCAGTTCTTC
CDR3aa: CASRSGVAGNEQFF
abundance: few
d_gene: -
j_gene: TRBJ2-1
v_gene: TRBV6-5

CDR3nt: TGTGCCAGCAGTGGGGCTAGCGGGAGGACGAACACCGGGGAGCTGTTTTTT
CDR3aa: CASSGASGRTNTGELFF
abundance: -
d_gene: TRBD2
j_gene: TRBJ2-2
v_gene: TRBV6-4

CDR3nt: TGTGCCAGCAGCGTCGAAGGGGGACAGGGAGGTTCACCCCTCCACTTT
CDR3aa: CASSVEGGQGGSPLHF
abundance: -
d_gene: TRBD1
j_gene: TRBJ1-6
v_gene: TRBV2

CDR3nt: TGTGCCAGCAGCCAAGGGAGAGGGATACAGTATTTT
CDR3aa: CASSQGRGIQYF
abundance: -
d_gene: -
j_gene: TRBJ2-3
v_gene: TRBV14

CDR3nt: TGTGCCAGCAGCTTAACTAGCTCTGGGGCCAACGTCCTGACTTTC
CDR3aa: CASSLTSSGANVLTF
abundance: -
d_gene: -
j_gene: TRBJ2-6
v_gene: TRBV7-2

CDR3nt: TGTGCCAGCGGAGAACAGGGGTCGGACACTGAAGCTTTCTTT
CDR3aa: CASGEQGSDTEAFF
abundance: once
d_gene: TRBD1
j_gene: TRBJ1-1
v_gene: TRBV28

CDR3nt: TGTGCCACCAACCGGGACAGGGGAGGAACTGAAGCTTTCTTT
CDR3aa: CATNRDRGGTEAFF
abundance: once
d_gene: TRBD1
j_gene: TRBJ1-1
v_gene: TRBV15

CDR3nt: TGTGCCAGCAGCGGGCGCGGGGGGGCGGCAGGAGAGGGGCAGTACTTC
CDR3aa: CASSGRGGAAGEGQYF
abundance: -
d_gene: TRBD2
j_gene: TRBJ2-7
v_gene: TRBV5-8

CDR3nt: TGTGCCAGCAGCTTCACGGGACTTAGCTCCTACAATGAGCAGTTCTTC
CDR3aa: CASSFTGLSSYNEQFF
abundance: -
d_gene: -
j_gene: TRBJ2-1
v_gene: TRBV6-9

CDR3nt: TGCGCCAGCAGCCCCAGAGGGGGGGCTAACACGGATACGCAGTATTTT
CDR3aa: CASSPRGGANTDTQYF
abundance: -
d_gene: -
j_gene: TRBJ2-3
v_gene: TRBV4-3

CDR3nt: TGTGCCAGCAGCTTTACAGTTGGAAACACCATATATTTT
CDR3aa: CASSFTVGNTIYF
abundance: -
d_gene: -
j_gene: TRBJ1-3
v_gene: TRBV6-5

CDR3nt: TGTGCCAGCAGCGCGGACTTTTCGAGCTCCTACAATGAGCAGTTCTTC
CDR3aa: CASSADFSSSYNEQFF
abundance: -
d_gene: -
j_gene: TRBJ2-1
v_gene: TRBV9

CDR3nt: TGTGCCAGCAGTGCTATTAAGGGCGGGATGGCCCAAGAGACCCAGTACTTC
CDR3aa: CASSAIKGGMAQETQYF
abundance: -
d_gene: -
j_gene: TRBJ2-5
v_gene: TRBV25-1

CDR3nt: TGTGCCAGCTATGTGACTGTTTATGGCTACACCTTC
CDR3aa: CASYVTVYGYTF
abundance: -
d_gene: -
j_gene: TRBJ1-2
v_gene: TRBV28

CDR3nt: TGTGCCAGCAGACTGGCGGGGACTGGGGATACGCAGTATTTT
CDR3aa: CASRLAGTGDTQYF
abundance: -
d_gene: -
j_gene: TRBJ2-3
v_gene: TRBV28

CDR3nt: TGTGCCAGCAGCTTGGGACAGGGAAACGGCTACACCTTC
CDR3aa: CASSLGQGNGYTF
abundance: -
d_gene: TRBD1
j_gene: TRBJ1-2
v_gene: TRBV7-9

CDR3nt: TGTGCCAGCAGTTTAACTAGTATCTACGAGCAGTACTTC
CDR3aa: CASSLTSIYEQYF
abundance: few
d_gene: -
j_gene: TRBJ2-7
v_gene: TRBV28

CDR3nt: TGTGCCAGCAGTACACCGGGACAGGGGAAGGACGAGCAGTACTTC
CDR3aa: CASSTPGQGKDEQYF
abundance: -
d_gene: TRBD1
j_gene: TRBJ2-7
v_gene: TRBV28

CDR3nt: TGTGCCAGCAGCTCTTCGTACCAGGACAGGGAATACGAGCAGTACTTC
CDR3aa: CASSSSYQDREYEQYF
abundance: -
d_gene: TRBD1
j_gene: TRBJ2-7
v_gene: TRBV7-9

CDR3nt: TGCAGTGCTAGCTTAGCCTATGGCTACACCTTC
CDR3aa: CSASLAYGYTF
abundance: -
d_gene: -
j_gene: TRBJ1-2
v_gene: TRBV20-1

CDR3nt: TGTGCCAGCAGCCAAGACAACAGGCCTAGCACAGATACGCAGTATTTT
CDR3aa: CASSQDNRPSTDTQYF
abundance: -
d_gene: -
j_gene: TRBJ2-3
v_gene: TRBV4-2

CDR3nt: TGTGCCAGCAGCGTAGCGGGAGGATCGACCGGGGAGCTGTTTTTT
CDR3aa: CASSVAGGSTGELFF
abundance: -
d_gene: TRBD2
j_gene: TRBJ2-2
v_gene: TRBV9

CDR3nt: TGTGCCAGCTCACCACCGCCGGGACAGGGGTCCTACAATGAGCAGTTCTTC
CDR3aa: CASSPPPGQGSYNEQFF
abundance: few
d_gene: TRBD1
j_gene: TRBJ2-1
v_gene: TRBV18